These 29 T cell receptor beta chains were all obtained from the same sample, sequenced in a study of blood T cells in healthy people across ages (dated by TCRdb to between 2014 and 2016). The library was obtained by 5' RACE. Sequenced on an Illumina HiSeq 2500. A second PCR of roughly 6 to 11 cycles was run with a J-beta primer mix and a sample-barcoded 5' primer. Starting from the raw public reads, TCRdb applied fastp trimming at Q25, assembled clones with MiXCR and retained in-frame beta chains. Records with the same CDR3 protein are collapsed into one entry carrying the most frequent genes and DNA. Present in this sample are 800,000 to 950,000 distinct CDR3 sequences, under 35% of which were seen just once. Clones ranked in the top ten supply 10% of the sample. Another study also made use of these data, one on T cells of mothers and their children.

The sample comprised blood. These receptor sequences come from a woman aged 40 to 50 in good health.

This clonotype was recorded at least ten times. The V and J genes are TRBV6-5 and TRBJ1-2, with no clear D. The germline gives CDR1 MNHEY, CDR2 SVGAGI. Trimming shortened V by 2 bases and J by 7 bases, and 14 bases separated the two germline ends. This CDR3 contains 14 residues. The CDR3 sequence: CASSYAAQGFGYTF. The CDR3 DNA reads TGTGCCAGCAGTTACGCCGCACAAGGGTTTGGCTACACCTTC.

The chain recombines TRBV24-1 with TRBJ2-2; tentatively, D is TRBD1 or TRBD2 (5 bases each). This CDR3 has 18 residues. The germline V gene has CDR1 KGHDR and CDR2 SFDVKD. The germline V and J ends were trimmed by 10 bases and 0 bases, with 23 bases remaining between them. This CDR3 reads CATSGTPFGFANTGELFF. The CDR3 DNA reads as TGTGCCACGTCCGGGACGCCGTTTGGGTTCGCGAACACCGGGGAGCTGTTTTTT.

This clonotype showed up many times. This may come from a read error, since a much larger clone is one base off. The rearrangement links TRBV9 to TRBJ2-1, with D unresolved. The end of the DNA aligns better with TRBJ2-7, so the J call may be wrong. The CDR3 is 17 amino acids. Per the germline V gene, CDR1 is SGDLS and CDR2 is YYNGEE. The CDR3 nucleotides are TGTGCCAGCAGCGTAGAATGGGGTACCTATGGCTACAATGAGCAGTACTTC. This codes for CASSVEWGTYGYNEQYF.

Concerning this clonotype: Germline is not matched at one junction end, which may reflect a read error. This chain connects TRBV2 to TRBJ2-7; D is tentatively TRBD1 or TRBD2 (5 bases each). Germline CDR1 reads SNHLY; CDR2 reads FYNNEI. The CDR3 runs 13 residues. The CDR3 nucleotides read TGTGCCAGCAGTGACGGATACCCAGGGCAGCGGCACTTC. It is translated as CASSDGYPGQRHF.

In the case of this clonotype: This sequence may be a read error, since a much larger clone differs from it by one base. V gene TRBV25-1 combines with J gene TRBJ1-2, with D possibly TRBD1 on 5 matching bases. CDR1 and CDR2 from the germline V gene are MGHDK and SYGVNS. Trimming stripped 3 bases from V and 9 bases from J, with 11 bases between. The CDR3 length is 12 residues. The CDR3 sequence: CASSETARSYTF. The CDR3 DNA sequence: TGTGCCAGCAGTGAGACAGCTCGTAGCTACACCTTC.

The rearrangement uses TRBV7-2 and TRBJ2-1; 7 positions agree with TRBD2. Germline CDR1 and CDR2: SGHTA and FQGNSA. Trimming took 1 base from V and 4 from J; bases not matched to a gene: 7. The CDR3 length is 16 residues. CDR3 bases: TGTGCCAGCAGCTTAGACCTAGCGGCTAGATACAATGAGCAGTTCTTC. Amino acids: CASSLDLAARYNEQFF.

On this clonotype itself: A single base separates this from a much larger clone, so it may be a read error. V and J are TRBV12-3 or TRBV12-4 and TRBJ2-4; 7 positions match TRBD2. With V trimmed by 1 base and J by 13 bases, 7 bases remained unmatched. CDR3 size: 13 residues. CDR3: CASSLGGLTEQYF. CDR3 nucleotide sequence: TGTGCCAGCAGTTTAGGGGGACTAACAGAGCAGTACTTC.

This clonotype was recorded many times. The V gene is TRBV6-5, the J gene TRBJ1-2; no firm D call. The germline V gene has CDR1 MNHEY and CDR2 SVGAGI. V was pared by 0 bases and J by 4 bases, with 6 bases between. The CDR3 sequence is 13 residues long. CDR3 residues: CASSYSTGYGYTF. As DNA, the CDR3 is TGTGCCAGCAGTTACTCGACGGGCTATGGCTACACCTTC.

This clonotype was seen ten or more times. The gene calls are TRBV24-1 and TRBJ2-7; D gene uncertain. Germline V gene data show CDR1 as KGHDR and CDR2 as SFDVKD. The CDR3 contains 16 residues. With 3 bases removed from V and 5 bases from J, the gap between germline ends came to 19 bases. The CDR3 spells CATSDPLRAMENEQYF. The CDR3 DNA follows: TGTGCCACCAGTGATCCGCTACGGGCAATGGAAAACGAGCAGTACTTC.

On this clonotype: A much bigger clone sits one base away, suggesting this may be a read error. CDR3 in DNA: TGTGCCAGCAGCCCTACTGGCGGGGGAGCCGAGCAGTACTTC. Protein: CASSPTGGGAEQYF. The V call is TRBV3-1, the J call TRBJ2-7; 7 nucleotides line up with TRBD2. This CDR3 is built from 14 residues. Trimming at V came to 4 bases and at J to 6 bases, leaving 9 bases not matched to a gene. In germline, CDR1 is LGHDT, CDR2 YNNKEL (reference sequence).

This clonotype was detected many times. The rearrangement uses TRBV20-1 and TRBJ1-2, with D unclear. This CDR3 region has 13 residues. The germline CDR1 and CDR2 sequences are DFQATT and SNEGSKA (reference sequence). V lost 5 bases and J lost 0, with 10 bases in between. CDR3 nucleotide sequence: TGCAGTGCTGATAGAGCAGCTAACTATGGCTACACCTTC. Translated: CSADRAANYGYTF.

This clonotype was counted a few times. The chain recombines TRBV5-1 with TRBJ2-7; D not certain. V dropped 2 bases and J dropped 4 bases, with 13 bases sitting between them. Germline values: CDR1 SGHRS, CDR2 YFSETQ. The CDR3 sequence is 14 residues long. In DNA, the CDR3 is TGCGCCAGCAGCTTCGGCAGAGATGCGTACGAGCAGTACTTC. Protein: CASSFGRDAYEQYF.

The chain links TRBV29-1 to TRBJ2-7; 14 nucleotides line up with TRBD2. The J segment lost 7 bases and the V segment lost 6 bases, leaving 11 bases of the junction unmatched. This CDR3 is built from 15 residues. CDR1 and CDR2 from the germline V gene are SQVTM and ANQGSEA. This CDR3 is CSVAGTSGGHNEQYF. The CDR3 bases are TGCAGCGTCGCAGGGACTAGCGGGGGCCACAATGAGCAGTACTTC.

The gene calls are TRBV6-2 or TRBV6-3 and TRBJ2-5, with TRBD1 identical over 9 bases. The CDR3 contains 17 residues. The trim removed 0 bases at V and 5 bases at J, leaving 10 bases unmatched. Germline V gene lookup returns CDR1 MNHEY and CDR2 SVGEGT. DNA for the CDR3: TGTGCCAGCAGTTACTCGATCGGGACAGGGCTACGGGAGACCCAGTACTTC. Protein sequence: CASSYSIGTGLRETQYF.

In its sample, this clonotype was seen a few times. The chain uses TRBV4-1 and TRBJ2-7; TRBD1 matches 8 bases. V shed 5 bases, J shed 3 bases, and the junction held 9 bases outside the gene matches. The CDR3 sequence is 15 residues long. Looked up from germline, CDR1 is MGHRA and CDR2 is YSYEKL. The CDR3 DNA reads TGCGCCAGCAGCGACCCGGGACAGGCCAACTACGAGCAGTACTTC. Translating it yields CASSDPGQANYEQYF.

Concerning this clonotype: A read error may explain this, as a much larger clone is one base away. This rearrangement joins TRBV20-1 to TRBJ2-7; 10 bases match TRBD1. The junction had 11 bases not matched to a gene; V was cut back by 6 bases and J by 6 bases. The CDR3 length is 14 residues. Germline V lookup: CDR1 DFQATT, CDR2 SNEGSKA (reference sequence). The CDR3 DNA reads as TGCAGTGCCGAGGGACAGGGGACGTCCCCCGAGCAGTACTTC. Translated: CSAEGQGTSPEQYF.

This clonotype has a handful of counts. The chain has TRBV5-5 and TRBJ1-4, with D perhaps matching TRBD1 (6 bases). There are 14 residues in the CDR3. Germline V gene data show CDR1 as SGHKS and CDR2 as YYEKEE (reference sequence). Trimming removed 4 bases from V and 8 bases from J, with 15 bases in between. CDR3 nucleotide sequence: TGTGCCAGCAGCCGCTATTATCAGGGGGAAAAACTGTTTTTT. It encodes CASSRYYQGEKLFF.

At least ten counts were recorded for this clonotype. The rearrangement links TRBV7-8 to TRBJ1-2; 10 bases agree with TRBD1. Germline values: CDR1 SGHVS, CDR2 FQNEAQ. Trimming removed 6 bases from V and 0 bases from J; junction bases left unmatched: 10. The CDR3 totals 17 residues. The DNA for the CDR3 is TGTGCCAGCAGGGACCGGGACAGGGGTGTTTCTAACTATGGCTACACCTTC. It specifies CASRDRDRGVSNYGYTF.

Details on this clonotype: A much larger clone differs from this one at a single base, so this may be a read error. J is TRBJ2-4 and V is TRBV2; 12 bases match TRBD2. Trimming removed 6 bases from V and 13 bases from J; junction bases left unmatched: 10. CDR1 is SNHLY, CDR2 FYNNEI, per germline. CDR3 size: 14 residues. CDR3 region: CASRTSGGRNEQYF. The CDR3 DNA reads as TGTGCCAGCAGGACTAGCGGGGGTCGCAATGAGCAGTACTTC.

This clonotype came up a few times. This rearrangement joins TRBV7-2 to TRBJ2-7; D possibly corresponds to TRBD1 (6 bases). Trimming stripped 5 bases from V and 0 bases from J, with 14 bases between. The CDR3 contains 15 residues. Germline CDR1 is SGHTA and CDR2 is FQGNSA. The CDR3 DNA reads TGTGCCAGCAGCCGCAGGGGAAGTGGCTCCTACGAGCAGTACTTC. Translated, it gives CASSRRGSGSYEQYF.

This rearrangement joins TRBV28 to TRBJ1-2, with unresolved D. Germline lookup yields CDR1 MDHEN and CDR2 SYDVKM. V was pared by 4 bases and J by 8 bases, with 8 bases between. The CDR3 has 11 residues. CDR3 bases: TGTGCCAGCAGTTCTGCGGTGGGCTACACCTTC. It codes for CASSSAVGYTF.

The chain joins TRBV27 to TRBJ1-1; D is unresolved. CDR3 size: 13 residues. The germline gives CDR1 MNHEY, CDR2 SMNVEV (reference sequence). V shed 8 bases and J shed 1 base, with 11 bases lying between them. The CDR3, as DNA: TGTGCCAGCCAAGACCCATCGAACACTGAAGCTTTCTTT. Translation gives CASQDPSNTEAFF.

The chain is built from TRBV28 and TRBJ2-1, with 9 positions matching TRBD2. The J call may be mistaken, given a closer DNA end match to TRBJ2-7. This CDR3 is 15 amino acids long. In germline, CDR1 is MDHEN, CDR2 SYDVKM. Written as DNA, the CDR3 is TGTGCCAGCAGTGGCGAAACCGGGACTAGCAATGAGCAGTACTTC. Translating gives CASSGETGTSNEQYF.

In its sample, this clonotype was seen many times. The chain has TRBV7-3 and TRBJ2-3; 7 bases align to TRBD2. This CDR3 region has 15 residues. The J segment lost 2 bases and the V segment lost 5 bases, leaving 7 bases of the junction unmatched. Germline V gene sequence: CDR1 SGHTA, CDR2 FQGTGA. As DNA, the CDR3 is TGTGCCAGCAGCCAGACTAGCAGATACACAGATACGCAGTATTTT. It encodes CASSQTSRYTDTQYF.

This rearrangement joins TRBV10-3 to TRBJ1-5; D not certain. Deletions cut 11 bases from V and 5 bases from J, with 16 bases between. From germline, CDR1 is ENHRY and CDR2 SYGVKD. This CDR3 comprises 13 residues. CDR3 region: CAARGGFDQPQHF. The CDR3 DNA reads TGTGCCGCTCGGGGAGGGTTTGATCAGCCCCAGCATTTT.

This clonotype was seen at least ten times. This CDR3 reads CASWEGQGPHEQYF. As DNA, the CDR3 is TGTGCCAGCTGGGAGGGACAGGGTCCCCACGAGCAGTACTTC. The genes are TRBV7-9 and TRBJ2-7; 9 bases are shared with TRBD1. V lost 8 bases and J lost 5; bases outside the gene matches: 10. CDR3 length: 14 amino acids. CDR1 is SEHNR and CDR2 is FQNEAQ in the germline V gene (reference sequence). Looking up the rest from reference TRBV7-9 and TRBJ2-7 gives the full variable domain: DTGVSQNPRHKITKRGQNVTFRCDPISEHNRLYWYRQTLGQGPEFLTYFQNEAQLEKSRLLSDRFSAERPKGSFSTLEIQRTEQGDSAMYLCASWEGQGPHEQYFGPGTRLTVT.

The V and J genes are TRBV2 and TRBJ1-2; TRBD1 might be the D (5 bases). This CDR3 comprises 16 residues. Germline V lookup: CDR1 SNHLY, CDR2 FYNNEI. V was trimmed by 6 bases and J by 2 bases, leaving 19 bases between them. CDR3: CASSAGKGRSNYGYTF. CDR3 coding DNA: TGTGCCAGCAGCGCCGGCAAGGGACGGTCAAACTATGGCTACACCTTC.

This clonotype was found once. V and J are TRBV29-1 and TRBJ2-3; D ambiguous. Germline lookup yields CDR1 SQVTM and CDR2 ANQGSEA. V was shortened by 7 bases and J by 2 bases, with 4 bases between the two germline ends. The CDR3 is made up of 10 amino acids. In nucleotides, the CDR3 is TGCAGCGGTGTCACAGATACGCAGTATTTT. It codes for CSGVTDTQYF.

A word on this clonotype: At one boundary the junction diverges from the germline segment, which might be a read error. The CDR3 protein is CASRPIAGGTGEPFF. The CDR3, as DNA: TGCGCCAGCAGACCCATAGCGGGAGGCACCGGGGAGCCGTTTTTT. V is TRBV5-1 and J is TRBJ2-2; 10 positions match TRBD2. Per the germline V gene, CDR1 is SGHRS and CDR2 is YFSETQ. The CDR3 extends over 15 amino acids.